This T cell receptor (beta chain) stems from a study of glioma-infiltrating T cells after dendritic cell vaccination. General study results and limits: TCR clonality showed no direct relationship with survival.

Time point of the sample: after dendritic cell vaccination, including at tumor progression/relapse. Points on this clone: Its antigen is unidentified.

The immunoSEQ assay amplified TCRB CDR3 from up to 2 ug DNA. Sequencing was performed with immunoSEQ multiplex PCR; in TCRdb, only in-frame clones are kept and a portion is missing. This table holds more than 70,000 clones, around nine tenths found once. The sample here was blood, taken after dendritic cell vaccination. This clonotype was obtained from a human donor with glioblastoma.

The CDR3 DNA reads as TGTGCCAGCAGCCGCTTAGCGGGAGTTCAAGAGACCCAGTACTTC. Amino acid sequence: CASSRLAGVQETQYF. The chain joins TRBV7-9 to TRBJ2-5, with 9 bases lining up with TRBD2. The CDR3 runs 15 residues. The J segment lost 2 bases and the V segment lost 5 bases, leaving 6 bases of the junction unmatched. Germline assignment: CDR1 SEHNR and CDR2 FQNEAQ (reference sequence).